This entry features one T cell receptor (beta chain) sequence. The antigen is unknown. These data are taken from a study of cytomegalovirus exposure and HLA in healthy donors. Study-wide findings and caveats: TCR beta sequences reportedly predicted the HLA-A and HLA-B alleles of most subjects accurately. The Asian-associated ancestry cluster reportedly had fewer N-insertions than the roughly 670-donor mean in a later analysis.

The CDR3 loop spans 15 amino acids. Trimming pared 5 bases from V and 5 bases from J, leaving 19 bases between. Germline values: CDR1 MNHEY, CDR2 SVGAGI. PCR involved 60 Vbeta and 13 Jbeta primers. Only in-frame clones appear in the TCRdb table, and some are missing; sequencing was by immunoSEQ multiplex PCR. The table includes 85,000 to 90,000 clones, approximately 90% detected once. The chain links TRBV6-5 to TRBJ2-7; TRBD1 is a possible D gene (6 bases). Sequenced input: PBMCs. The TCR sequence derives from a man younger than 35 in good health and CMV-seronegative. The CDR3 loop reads CASSNPPQGQHEQYF. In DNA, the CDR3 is TGTGCCAGCAGTAACCCCCCGCAGGGGCAACACGAGCAGTACTTC.